These T cell receptor beta chains were read from a single sample in a study of blood T cell repertoires in COVID-19. Measured with immunoSEQ multiplex PCR; TCRdb has only the in-frame clones, and not every one. The sample has 130,000 to 150,000 clones, 87% seen once. Sequencing was performed on peripheral blood. These receptors originate from a man aged 45-65 years who had recovered from COVID-19. Each CDR3 is given with its conserved first and last residue. The D gene is left open where the match is weak. The size entry is marked missing in some rows and otherwise reads once, few, many or a size class.

d_call j_call clone_size v_call cdr3_aa cdr3_nt
NA TRBJ2-1 few TRBV4-2 CASSQVAGRNNEQFF TGTGCCAGCAGCCAAGTGGCGGGGCGAAACAATGAGCAGTTCTTC
TRBD1 TRBJ1-2 NA TRBV19 CASSFDRGTNYGYTF TGTGCCAGTAGTTTTGACAGGGGGACTAACTATGGCTACACCTTC
TRBD1 TRBJ2-3 NA TRBV7-2 CASSSQIGTGSTDTQYF TGTGCCAGCAGCTCACAAATTGGGACAGGGAGCACAGATACGCAGTATTTT
TRBD2 TRBJ2-1 NA TRBV6-5 CASGVAGGFGEQFF TGTGCCAGCGGGGTAGCGGGGGGCTTTGGTGAGCAGTTCTTC
TRBD1 TRBJ2-1 once TRBV4-3 CASSQGGQGAYNEQFF TGCGCCAGCAGCCAAGGGGGACAGGGAGCCTACAATGAGCAGTTCTTC
TRBD1 TRBJ2-3 NA TRBV24-1 CATSDRTGGADTQYF TGTGCCACCAGTGATCGGACAGGGGGCGCAGATACGCAGTATTTT
TRBD1 TRBJ1-4 NA TRBV7-2 CASSSRGVEEKLFF TGTGCCAGCAGCTCCAGGGGGGTAGAAGAAAAACTGTTTTTT
NA TRBJ1-5 NA TRBV5-8 CASSLERGNQPQHF TGTGCCAGCAGCTTGGAACGAGGCAATCAGCCCCAGCATTTT
TRBD2 TRBJ2-3 NA TRBV7-2 CASSSGLASTDTQYF TGTGCCAGCAGCTCGGGACTAGCCAGCACAGATACGCAGTATTTT
NA TRBJ1-1 once TRBV10-3 CAISEWGEAAFF TGTGCCATCAGTGAGTGGGGCGAGGCGGCTTTCTTT
TRBD2 TRBJ2-5 NA TRBV7-2 CASSRTTSGPLTVTQYF TGTGCCAGCAGCAGAACGACTAGCGGGCCATTAACCGTGACCCAGTACTTC
NA TRBJ1-3 few TRBV11-2 CASSSYRDFGTIYF TGTGCCAGCAGCTCATACCGGGACTTTGGCACCATATATTTT
NA TRBJ2-7 few TRBV15 CATSPGDASYEQYF TGTGCCACCAGCCCAGGGGATGCCTCGTACGAGCAGTACTTC
NA TRBJ2-7 NA TRBV18 CASSPPGLYYEQYF TGTGCCAGCTCACCACCGGGGCTCTACTACGAGCAGTACTTC
TRBD2 TRBJ2-3 NA TRBV2 CASSEALSVAGPRRF TGTGCCAGCAGTGAAGCGCTATCGGTAGCGGGTCCTCGTCGTTTT
NA TRBJ2-7 NA TRBV30 CAWSSGQPYEQYF TGTGCCTGGAGTTCCGGACAGCCCTACGAGCAGTACTTC